This TCR beta chain was identified during a study of blood T cell repertoires in COVID-19. Data came from immunoSEQ multiplex PCR; TCRdb stores just in-frame clones and leaves some out. This table has 260,000 or so clones, roughly 80% appearing once. Adults between roughly 18 and 89 years of age took part from 20 to 25 US areas. The CDR3 sequence is 14 residues long. CDR1 LNHDA and CDR2 SQIVND come from the germline V gene (reference sequence). V shed 6 bases, J shed 0 bases, and the junction held 2 bases outside the gene matches. Specimen: PBMCs or T cells enriched from blood (not recorded which). The receptor was derived from a woman aged 40 to 49 who had been exposed to COVID-19. This chain connects TRBV19 to TRBJ2-1; 7 bases match TRBD1. The CDR3 is CASRRDSSYNEQFF. The CDR3 DNA reads as TGTGCCAGTAGAAGGGACAGCTCCTACAATGAGCAGTTCTTC. Supplemented by reference TRBV19 and TRBJ2-1, the full variable domain reads DGGITQSPKYLFRKEGQNVTLSCEQNLNHDAMYWYRQDPGQGLRLIYYSQIVNDFQKGDIAEGYSVSREKKESFPLTVTSAQKNPTAFYLCASRRDSSYNEQFFGPGTRLTVL.